The rows below give T cell receptor beta chains drawn from one sample of a study of blood T cell repertoires in COVID-19. Produced via immunoSEQ multiplex PCR; TCRdb's table is partial and in-frame only. The data hold some 250,000 clones, with just over 85% observed a single time. The material sequenced was peripheral blood. All receptors derive from a man in his thirties or forties who had recovered from COVID-19. CDR3s include the opening cysteine and the closing phenylalanine or tryptophan. A D gene is named only where the DNA matches it firmly. Rows may omit the clone size; those that give it use once, few, many or a size class.

clone size: .; V gene: TRBV11-3; J gene: TRBJ2-1; D gene: .; CDR3 DNA: TGTGCCAGCAGCTTAGGGACAGTCTACAATGAGCAGTTCTTC; CDR3 protein: CASSLGTVYNEQFF
clone size: .; V gene: TRBV5-1; J gene: TRBJ1-1; D gene: .; CDR3 DNA: TGCGCCAGCAGCTTGGAACCCGGGGAAGCTTTCTTT; CDR3 protein: CASSLEPGEAFF
clone size: .; V gene: TRBV15; J gene: TRBJ1-4; D gene: .; CDR3 DNA: TGTGCCACCAGCAGAGTGAGGCAGAATGAAAAACTGTTTTTT; CDR3 protein: CATSRVRQNEKLFF
clone size: once; V gene: TRBV12-3/TRBV12-4; J gene: TRBJ1-5; D gene: .; CDR3 DNA: TGTGCCAGCAGTTTACCAGAATTGCAGCCCCAGCATTTT; CDR3 protein: CASSLPELQPQHF
clone size: .; V gene: TRBV7-9; J gene: TRBJ2-1; D gene: .; CDR3 DNA: TGTGCCAGCAGCTCCTTATGGAGGGACCACAATGAGCAGTTCTTC; CDR3 protein: CASSSLWRDHNEQFF
clone size: .; V gene: TRBV3-1/TRBV3-2; J gene: TRBJ2-5; D gene: TRBD2; CDR3 DNA: TGTGCCAGCAGTCCCTCACAGACTAGCGGGGGGGCTGAGACCCAGTACTTC; CDR3 protein: CASSPSQTSGGAETQYF
clone size: .; V gene: TRBV5-1; J gene: TRBJ2-1; D gene: .; CDR3 DNA: TGCGCCAGCAGCTATCATTACGCAGGGTATTATCTGAATGAGCAGTTCTTC; CDR3 protein: CASSYHYAGYYLNEQFF
clone size: .; V gene: TRBV25-1; J gene: TRBJ1-2; D gene: .; CDR3 DNA: TGTGCCAGCAGAGCTCGGGGGGGGGCTAATGATGGCTACACCTTC; CDR3 protein: CASRARGGANDGYTF
clone size: .; V gene: TRBV18; J gene: TRBJ2-1; D gene: TRBD1; CDR3 DNA: TGTGCCAGCTCCCCGTGGGACAGGGCAGACAATGAGCAGTTCTTC; CDR3 protein: CASSPWDRADNEQFF
clone size: once; V gene: TRBV6-1; J gene: TRBJ1-4; D gene: .; CDR3 DNA: TGTGCCAGCAGTGCGGGTCGGGAAACGAGACCAACTAATGAAAAACTGTTTTTT; CDR3 protein: CASSAGRETRPTNEKLFF
clone size: .; V gene: TRBV5-1; J gene: TRBJ1-1; D gene: TRBD1; CDR3 DNA: TGCGCCAGCAGCTTACAGGGGACTGAAGCTTTCTTT; CDR3 protein: CASSLQGTEAFF
clone size: .; V gene: TRBV5-1; J gene: TRBJ2-2; D gene: TRBD2; CDR3 DNA: TGCGCCAGCAGCTTGAGCGGCGGGGGGGCCTCCGGGGAGCTGTTTTTT; CDR3 protein: CASSLSGGGASGELFF
clone size: once; V gene: TRBV7-6; J gene: TRBJ1-4; D gene: .; CDR3 DNA: TGTGCCAGCAGCTTAAAGGGCGGGGCCGGGGAAAAACTGTTTTTT; CDR3 protein: CASSLKGGAGEKLFF
clone size: .; V gene: TRBV10-2; J gene: TRBJ2-7; D gene: TRBD2; CDR3 DNA: TGCGCCAGCAGTGAGTCGGGGCTAGCGGGGGACTACGAGCAGTACTTC; CDR3 protein: CASSESGLAGDYEQYF
clone size: .; V gene: TRBV12-3/TRBV12-4; J gene: TRBJ1-4; D gene: TRBD1; CDR3 DNA: TGTGCCAGCAGCGACAGGGGAGATGAAAAACTGTTTTTT; CDR3 protein: CASSDRGDEKLFF
clone size: .; V gene: TRBV12-3/TRBV12-4; J gene: TRBJ1-2; D gene: TRBD1; CDR3 DNA: TGTGCCAGCAGCAGGACAGGGGATGGCTACACCTTC; CDR3 protein: CASSRTGDGYTF
clone size: .; V gene: TRBV5-4; J gene: TRBJ2-7; D gene: TRBD1; CDR3 DNA: TGTGCCAGCAGCGCCACGGGACAGGTTAACGAGCAGTACTTC; CDR3 protein: CASSATGQVNEQYF